The TCR beta chain described here comes from a study of molecular identifiers for immune sequencing clone quantification. On this clonotype itself: Its specificity is unknown.

One entry per CDR3 protein results from TCRdb running MiXCR on the PCR reads. The sample comprises 100,000 or so distinct CDR3 sequences, under 40% of which are singletons, and approximately 9.8% rests with the top ten. CDR3 length: 14 residues. Trimming left V 3 bases short and J 5 bases short, with 11 bases between. Study conclusions and caveats: Effector cells kept over 98% of their molecules in clones above 20 RNA copies, while naive cells kept under 1% there.

The chain employs TRBV12-3 or TRBV12-4 and TRBJ1-5; the D gene is possibly TRBD1 (5 bases). This clonotype was obtained from a human donor in good health. Some libraries in this study had Jurkat cell RNA spiked in. Sequenced material: naive CD8+ T cells from blood, with Jurkat cell RNA spiked in. Subset meaning: FACS-sorted CD8+CD4-CCR7+CD45RA+ naive T cells. CDR3 DNA: TGTGCCAGCAGTTTGGGGACTCCTGATCAGCCCCAGCATTTT. Its protein product is CASSLGTPDQPQHF.